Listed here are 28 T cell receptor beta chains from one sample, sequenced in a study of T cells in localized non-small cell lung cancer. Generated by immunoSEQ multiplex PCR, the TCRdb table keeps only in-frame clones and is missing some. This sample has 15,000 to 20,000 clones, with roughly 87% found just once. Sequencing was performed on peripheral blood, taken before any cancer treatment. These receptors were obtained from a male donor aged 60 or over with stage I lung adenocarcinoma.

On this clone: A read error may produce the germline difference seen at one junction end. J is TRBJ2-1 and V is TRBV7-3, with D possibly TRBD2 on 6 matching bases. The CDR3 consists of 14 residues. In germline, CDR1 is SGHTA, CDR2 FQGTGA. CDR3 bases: TGTGCCAGCAGCCTCCGGGACTCCAACAATGAGCAGTTCTTC. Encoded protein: CASSLRDSNNEQFF.

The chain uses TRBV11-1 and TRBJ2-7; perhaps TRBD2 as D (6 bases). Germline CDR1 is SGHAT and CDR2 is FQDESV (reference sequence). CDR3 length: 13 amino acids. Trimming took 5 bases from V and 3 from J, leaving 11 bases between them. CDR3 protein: CASSPPSVYEQYF. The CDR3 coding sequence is TGTGCCAGCAGCCCCCCTAGCGTCTACGAGCAGTACTTC.

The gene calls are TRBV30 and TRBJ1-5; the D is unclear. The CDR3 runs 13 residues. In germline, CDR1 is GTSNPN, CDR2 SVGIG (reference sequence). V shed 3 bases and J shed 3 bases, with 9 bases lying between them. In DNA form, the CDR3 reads TGTGCCTGGAGCTTGGGGTTCAATCAGCCCCAGCATTTT. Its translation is CAWSLGFNQPQHF. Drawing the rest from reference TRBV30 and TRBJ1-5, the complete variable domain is SQTIHQWPATLVQPVGSPLSLECTVEGTSNPNLYWYRQAAGRGLQLLFYSVGIGQISSEVPQNLSASRPQDRQFILSSKKLLLSDSGFYLCAWSLGFNQPQHFGDGTRLSIL.

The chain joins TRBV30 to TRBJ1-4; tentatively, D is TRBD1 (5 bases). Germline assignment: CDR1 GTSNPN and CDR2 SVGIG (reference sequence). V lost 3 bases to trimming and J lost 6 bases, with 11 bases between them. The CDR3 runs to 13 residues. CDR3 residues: CAWRWGEDEKLFF. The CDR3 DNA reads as TGTGCCTGGAGATGGGGGGAGGATGAAAAACTGTTTTTT.

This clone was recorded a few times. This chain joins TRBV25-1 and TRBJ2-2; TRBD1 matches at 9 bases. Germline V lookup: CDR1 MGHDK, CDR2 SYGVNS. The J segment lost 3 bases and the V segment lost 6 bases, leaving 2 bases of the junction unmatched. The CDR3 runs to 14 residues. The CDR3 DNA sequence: TGTGCCAGCAGAGGACAGGGGTACACCGGGGAGCTGTTTTTT. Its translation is CASRGQGYTGELFF.

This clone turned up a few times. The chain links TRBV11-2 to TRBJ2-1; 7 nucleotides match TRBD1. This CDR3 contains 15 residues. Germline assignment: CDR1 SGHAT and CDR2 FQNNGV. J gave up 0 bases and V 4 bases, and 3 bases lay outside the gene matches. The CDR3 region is CASSSGQSSYNEQFF. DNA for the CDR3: TGTGCCAGCAGCTCGGGACAGAGCTCCTACAATGAGCAGTTCTTC.

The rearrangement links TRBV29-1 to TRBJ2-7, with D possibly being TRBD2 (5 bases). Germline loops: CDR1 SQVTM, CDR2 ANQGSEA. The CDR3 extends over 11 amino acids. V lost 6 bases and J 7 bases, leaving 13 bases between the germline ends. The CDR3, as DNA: TGCAGCGTGGCGGACCCGGGGGAGCAGTACTTC. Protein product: CSVADPGEQYF.

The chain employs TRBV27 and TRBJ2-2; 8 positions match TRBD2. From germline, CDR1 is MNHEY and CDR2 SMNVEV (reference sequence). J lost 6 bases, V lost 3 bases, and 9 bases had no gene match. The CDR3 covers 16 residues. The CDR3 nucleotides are TGTGCCAGCAGTTTTTCGTGGATAGCGGGGTCCGGGGAGCTGTTTTTT. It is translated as CASSFSWIAGSGELFF.

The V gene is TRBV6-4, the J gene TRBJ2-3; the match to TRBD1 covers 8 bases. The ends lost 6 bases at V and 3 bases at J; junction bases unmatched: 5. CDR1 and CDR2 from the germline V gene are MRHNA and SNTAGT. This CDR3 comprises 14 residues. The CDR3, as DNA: TGTGCCAGCAGCGGACAGGGCGGAACAGATACGCAGTATTTT. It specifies CASSGQGGTDTQYF.

CDR3 region: CASRSGGNEQFF. CDR3 nucleotides: TGTGCCAGCAGGTCCGGGGGGAATGAGCAGTTCTTC. The gene calls are TRBV2 and TRBJ2-1; 7 bases are shared with TRBD2. This CDR3 comprises 12 residues. The V gene end was trimmed by 6 bases and the J gene end by 7 bases; junction bases not matched to a gene: 3. CDR1 SNHLY and CDR2 FYNNEI come from the germline V gene. The full variable domain, completed using reference TRBV2 and TRBJ2-1, is EPEVTQTPSHQVTQMGQEVILRCVPISNHLYFYWYRQILGQKVEFLVSFYNNEISEKSEIFDDQFSVERPDGSNFTLKIRSTKLEDSAMYFCASRSGGNEQFFGPGTRLTVL.

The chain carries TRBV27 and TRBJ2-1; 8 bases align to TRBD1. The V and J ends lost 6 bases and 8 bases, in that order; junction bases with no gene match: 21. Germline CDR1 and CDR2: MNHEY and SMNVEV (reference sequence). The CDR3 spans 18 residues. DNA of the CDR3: TGTGCCAGCAGCCGCCCTTCTCTAGGGACAGGTGGGTGGGATGAGCAGTTCTTC. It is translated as CASSRPSLGTGGWDEQFF.

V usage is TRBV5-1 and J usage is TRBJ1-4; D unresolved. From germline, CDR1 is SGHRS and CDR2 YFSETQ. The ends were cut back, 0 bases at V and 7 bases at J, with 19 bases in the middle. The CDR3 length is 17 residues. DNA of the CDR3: TGCGCCAGCAGCTTGGATCCCCGAGAGGGAGGGAGTGAAAAACTGTTTTTT. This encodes CASSLDPREGGSEKLFF.

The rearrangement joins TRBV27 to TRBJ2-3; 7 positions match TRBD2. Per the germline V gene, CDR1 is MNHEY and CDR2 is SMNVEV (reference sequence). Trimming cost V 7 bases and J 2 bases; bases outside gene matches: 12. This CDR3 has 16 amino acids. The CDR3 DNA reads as TGTGCCAGCACCCGAATAGGCGGGGGATCCACAGATACGCAGTATTTT. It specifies CASTRIGGGSTDTQYF.

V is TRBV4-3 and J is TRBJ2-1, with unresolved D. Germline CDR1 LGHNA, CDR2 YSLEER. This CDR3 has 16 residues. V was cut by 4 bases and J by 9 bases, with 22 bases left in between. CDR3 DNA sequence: TGCGCCAGCAGCCCGGGCCCCCAAGGAGTTGTCGCTGAGCAGTTCTTC. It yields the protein CASSPGPQGVVAEQFF.

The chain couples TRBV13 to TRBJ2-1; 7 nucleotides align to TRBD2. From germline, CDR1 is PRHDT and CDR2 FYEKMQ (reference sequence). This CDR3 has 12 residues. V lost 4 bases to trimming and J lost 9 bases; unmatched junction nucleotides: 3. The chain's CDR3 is CASSSRTSEQFF. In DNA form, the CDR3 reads TGTGCCAGCAGCTCCCGGACTAGTGAGCAGTTCTTC.

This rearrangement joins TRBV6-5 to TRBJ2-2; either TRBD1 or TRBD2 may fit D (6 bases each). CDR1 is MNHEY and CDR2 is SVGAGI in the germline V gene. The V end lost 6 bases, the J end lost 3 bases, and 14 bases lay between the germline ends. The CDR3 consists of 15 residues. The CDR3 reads CASSEGGSHTGELFF. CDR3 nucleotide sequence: TGTGCCAGCAGCGAGGGGGGCTCGCACACCGGGGAGCTGTTTTTT.

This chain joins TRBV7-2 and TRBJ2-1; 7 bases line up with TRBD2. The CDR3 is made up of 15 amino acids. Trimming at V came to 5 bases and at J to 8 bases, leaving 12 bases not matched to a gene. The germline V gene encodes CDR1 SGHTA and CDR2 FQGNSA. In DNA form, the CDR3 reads TGTGCCAGCAGCCCACATAGCGGGTTCGGTCATGAGCAGTTCTTC. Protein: CASSPHSGFGHEQFF.

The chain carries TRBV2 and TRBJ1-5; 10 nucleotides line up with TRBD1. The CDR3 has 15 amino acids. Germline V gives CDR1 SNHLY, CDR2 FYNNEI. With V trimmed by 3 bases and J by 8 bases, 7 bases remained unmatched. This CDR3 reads CASSDKGQGWEPQHF. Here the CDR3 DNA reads TGTGCCAGCAGTGACAAGGGACAGGGGTGGGAGCCCCAGCATTTT.

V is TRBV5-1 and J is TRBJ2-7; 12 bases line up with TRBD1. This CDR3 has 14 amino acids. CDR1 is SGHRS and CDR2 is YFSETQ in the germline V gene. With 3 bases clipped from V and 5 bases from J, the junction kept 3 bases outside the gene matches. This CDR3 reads CASSWGTGGDEQYF. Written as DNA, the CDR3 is TGCGCCAGCAGCTGGGGGACAGGGGGCGACGAGCAGTACTTC. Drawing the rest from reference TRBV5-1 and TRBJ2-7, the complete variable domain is KAGVTQTPRYLIKTRGQQVTLSCSPISGHRSVSWYQQTPGQGLQFLFEYFSETQRNKGNFPGRFSGRQFSNSRSEMNVSTLELGDSALYLCASSWGTGGDEQYFGPGTRLTVT.

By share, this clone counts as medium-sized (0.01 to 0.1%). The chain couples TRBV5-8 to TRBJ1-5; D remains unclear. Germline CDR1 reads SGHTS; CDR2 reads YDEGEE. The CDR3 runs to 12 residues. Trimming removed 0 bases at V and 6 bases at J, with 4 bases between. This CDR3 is CASSLGSQPQHF. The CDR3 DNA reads TGTGCCAGCAGCTTGGGTAGTCAGCCCCAGCATTTT.

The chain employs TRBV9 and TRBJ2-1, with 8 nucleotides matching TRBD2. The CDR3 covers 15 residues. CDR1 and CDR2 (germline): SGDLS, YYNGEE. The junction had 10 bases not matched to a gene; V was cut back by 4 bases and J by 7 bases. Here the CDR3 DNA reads TGTGCCAGCAGCTCGCATAGCGGGGAAGTTAATGAGCAGTTCTTC. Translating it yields CASSSHSGEVNEQFF. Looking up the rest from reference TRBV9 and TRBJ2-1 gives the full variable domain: DSGVTQTPKHLITATGQRVTLRCSPRSGDLSVYWYQQSLDQGLQFLIQYYNGEERAKGNILERFSAQQFPDLHSELNLSSLELGDSALYFCASSSHSGEVNEQFFGPGTRLTVL.

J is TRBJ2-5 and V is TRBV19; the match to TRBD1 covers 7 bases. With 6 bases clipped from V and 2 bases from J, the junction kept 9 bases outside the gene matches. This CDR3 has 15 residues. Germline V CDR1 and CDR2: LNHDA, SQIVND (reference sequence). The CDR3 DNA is TGTGCCAGTAGCAAGGGGGCCCGGCCACAAGAGACCCAGTACTTC. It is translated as CASSKGARPQETQYF. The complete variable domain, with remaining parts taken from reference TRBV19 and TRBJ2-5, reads DGGITQSPKYLFRKEGQNVTLSCEQNLNHDAMYWYRQDPGQGLRLIYYSQIVNDFQKGDIAEGYSVSREKKESFPLTVTSAQKNPTAFYLCASSKGARPQETQYFGPGTRLLVL.

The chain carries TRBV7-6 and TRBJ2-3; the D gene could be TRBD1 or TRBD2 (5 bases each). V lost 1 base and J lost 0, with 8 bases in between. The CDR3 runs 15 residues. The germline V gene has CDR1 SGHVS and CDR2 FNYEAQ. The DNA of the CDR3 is TGTGCCAGCAGCTTAGTAGGGGAGAGCACAGATACGCAGTATTTT. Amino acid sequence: CASSLVGESTDTQYF.

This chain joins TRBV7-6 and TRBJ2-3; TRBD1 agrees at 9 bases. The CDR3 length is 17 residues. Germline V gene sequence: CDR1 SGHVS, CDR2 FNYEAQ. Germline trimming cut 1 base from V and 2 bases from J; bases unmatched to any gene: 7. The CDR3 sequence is CASSLEGTGIDTDTQYF. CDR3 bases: TGTGCCAGCAGCTTAGAAGGGACAGGGATTGACACAGATACGCAGTATTTT.

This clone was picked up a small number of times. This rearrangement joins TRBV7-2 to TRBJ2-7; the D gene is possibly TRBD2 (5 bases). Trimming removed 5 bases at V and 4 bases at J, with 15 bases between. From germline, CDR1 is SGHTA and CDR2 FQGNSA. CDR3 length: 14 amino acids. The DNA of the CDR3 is TGTGCCAGCAGCAACAGCGGACCAATTTACGAGCAGTACTTC. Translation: CASSNSGPIYEQYF.

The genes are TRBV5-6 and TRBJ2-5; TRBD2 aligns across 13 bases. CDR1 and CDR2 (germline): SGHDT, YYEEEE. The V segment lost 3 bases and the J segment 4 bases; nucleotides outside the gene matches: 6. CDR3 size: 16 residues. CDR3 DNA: TGTGCCAGCAGCTACAGACTAGCGGGGGGTGCAGAGACCCAGTACTTC. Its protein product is CASSYRLAGGAETQYF.

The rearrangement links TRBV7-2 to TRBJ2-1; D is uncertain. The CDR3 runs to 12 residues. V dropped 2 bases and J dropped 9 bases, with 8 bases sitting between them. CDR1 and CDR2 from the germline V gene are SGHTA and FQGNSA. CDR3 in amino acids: CASSLLATEQFF. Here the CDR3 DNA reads TGTGCCAGCAGCTTACTGGCGACTGAGCAGTTCTTC.

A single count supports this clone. CDR3 nucleotide sequence: TGTGCCAGCAGTACCCGGACAGGGCAAGAGACCCAGTACTTC. It specifies CASSTRTGQETQYF. The chain carries TRBV6-1 and TRBJ2-5, with TRBD1 matching over 8 bases. V lost 5 bases to trimming and J lost 2 bases; unmatched junction nucleotides: 4. This CDR3 has 14 residues. Germline assignment: CDR1 MNHNS and CDR2 SASEGT.